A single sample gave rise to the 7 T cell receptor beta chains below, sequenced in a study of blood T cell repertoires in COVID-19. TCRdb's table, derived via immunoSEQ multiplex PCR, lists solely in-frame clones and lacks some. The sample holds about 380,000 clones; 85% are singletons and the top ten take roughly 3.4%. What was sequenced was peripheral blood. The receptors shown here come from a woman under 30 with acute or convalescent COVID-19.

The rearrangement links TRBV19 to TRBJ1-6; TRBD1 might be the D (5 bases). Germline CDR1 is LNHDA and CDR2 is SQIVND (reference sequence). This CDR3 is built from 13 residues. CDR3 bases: TGTGCGTCGGGGGAGGGCTTGGGTTCACCCCTCCACTTT. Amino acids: CASGEGLGSPLHF.

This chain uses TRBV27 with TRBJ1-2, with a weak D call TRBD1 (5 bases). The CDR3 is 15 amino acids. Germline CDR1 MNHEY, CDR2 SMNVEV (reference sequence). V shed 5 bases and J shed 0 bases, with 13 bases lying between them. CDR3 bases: TGTGCCAGCAGTCTTAACAGGTTAGCTAACTATGGCTACACCTTC. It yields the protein CASSLNRLANYGYTF.

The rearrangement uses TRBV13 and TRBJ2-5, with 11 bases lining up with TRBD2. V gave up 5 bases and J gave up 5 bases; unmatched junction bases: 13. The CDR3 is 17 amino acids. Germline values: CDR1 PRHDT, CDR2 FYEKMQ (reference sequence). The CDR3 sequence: CASSINLLAGGSETQYF. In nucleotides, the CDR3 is TGTGCCAGCAGCATCAACCTTCTAGCGGGGGGCTCGGAGACCCAGTACTTC. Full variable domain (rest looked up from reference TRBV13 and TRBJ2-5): AAGVIQSPRHLIKEKRETATLKCYPIPRHDTVYWYQQGPGQDPQFLISFYEKMQSDKGSIPDRFSAQQFSDYHSELNMSSLELGDSALYFCASSINLLAGGSETQYFGPGTRLLVL.

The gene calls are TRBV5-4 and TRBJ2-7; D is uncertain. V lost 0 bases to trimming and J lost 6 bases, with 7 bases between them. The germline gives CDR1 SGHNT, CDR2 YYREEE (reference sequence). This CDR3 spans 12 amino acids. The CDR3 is CASSLGESEQYF. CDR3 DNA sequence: TGTGCCAGCAGCTTGGGAGAGAGCGAGCAGTACTTC. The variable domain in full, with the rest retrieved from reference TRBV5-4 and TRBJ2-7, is ETGVTQSPTHLIKTRGQQVTLRCSSQSGHNTVSWYQQALGQGPQFIFQYYREEENGRGNFPPRFSGLQFPNYSSELNVNALELDDSALYLCASSLGESEQYFGPGTRLTVT.

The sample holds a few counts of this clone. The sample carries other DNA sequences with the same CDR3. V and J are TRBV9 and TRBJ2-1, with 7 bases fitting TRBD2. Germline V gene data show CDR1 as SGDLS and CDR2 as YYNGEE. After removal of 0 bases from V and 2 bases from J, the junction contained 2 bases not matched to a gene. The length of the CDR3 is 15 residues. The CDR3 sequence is CASSVGAGAYNEQFF. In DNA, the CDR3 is TGTGCCAGCAGCGTAGGTGCGGGAGCCTACAATGAGCAGTTCTTC.

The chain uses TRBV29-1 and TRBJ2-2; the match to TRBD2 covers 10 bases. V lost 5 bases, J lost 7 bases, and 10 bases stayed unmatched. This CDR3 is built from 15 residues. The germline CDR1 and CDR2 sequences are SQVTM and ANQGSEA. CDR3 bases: TGCAGCGTTTCGATGGGGCTAGCGGGAGACGGGGAGCTGTTTTTT. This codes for CSVSMGLAGDGELFF.

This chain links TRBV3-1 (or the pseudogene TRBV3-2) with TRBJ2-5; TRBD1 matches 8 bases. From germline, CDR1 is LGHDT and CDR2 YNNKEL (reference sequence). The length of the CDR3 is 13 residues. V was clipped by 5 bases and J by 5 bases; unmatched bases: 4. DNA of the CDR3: TGTGCCAGCAGCGTGCGGGACAGGGAGACCCAGTACTTC. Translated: CASSVRDRETQYF.